This entry lists 26 T cell receptor beta chains sequenced from one sample in a study of OX40 agonist ivuxolimab in advanced cancers. Data came from immunoSEQ multiplex PCR; TCRdb stores just in-frame clones and leaves some out. Found here are about 94,000 clones, 70% to 90% of them singletons; the top ten hold approximately 0.26%. The sample consisted of CD4+ or CD8+ T cells sorted from blood, taken in a trial of the OX40 agonist ivuxolimab. These TCRs come from an adult with an advanced solid tumor such as melanoma, head and neck, liver or kidney cancer.

The J gene is TRBJ1-4, the V gene TRBV28, with TRBD1 matching 10 bases. The J segment lost 8 bases and the V segment lost 6 bases, leaving 9 bases of the junction unmatched. Germline values: CDR1 MDHEN, CDR2 SYDVKM. CDR3 size: 15 residues. CDR3 in amino acids: CASSFSGTGEEKLFF. For the CDR3, the DNA is TGTGCCAGCAGCTTTTCCGGGACAGGGGAAGAAAAACTGTTTTTT.

A word on this clone: Given the absence of the conserved phenylalanine or tryptophan at the CDR3 end, a read error is likely. No DNA is shown, since the ends of the CDR3 on it are uncertain; the CDR3 is the one TCRdb lists. V usage is TRBV21-1 and J usage is TRBJ2-7; the listed D gene, TRBD1, was not tested against the DNA. TRBV21-1 corresponds to a pseudogene. The CDR3 spans 8 residues, counting both ends. CDR3 sequence: CASLPRGR.

The chain has TRBV7-9 and TRBJ2-2, with D hard to call. Germline values: CDR1 SEHNR, CDR2 FQNEAQ (reference sequence). The CDR3 runs to 12 residues. The V gene lost 3 bases and the J gene lost 4 bases, with 3 bases spanning the gap. The CDR3 region has the DNA TGTGCCAGCAGCTTCTCCACCGGGGAGCTGTTTTTT. Translation: CASSFSTGELFF.

The V gene is TRBV4-1, the J gene TRBJ1-5; 7 bases map to TRBD1. Germline V gene data show CDR1 as MGHRA and CDR2 as YSYEKL. The ends lost 4 bases at V and 5 bases at J; junction bases unmatched: 5. The CDR3 runs 14 residues. This chain's CDR3 is CASSRSDRDQPQHF. CDR3 coding DNA: TGCGCCAGCAGCCGATCCGACAGGGATCAGCCCCAGCATTTT.

The chain employs TRBV5-8 and TRBJ1-6; a possible D gene is TRBD1 (6 bases). Germline CDR1 is SGHTS and CDR2 is YDEGEE. The CDR3 is 14 residues long. Trimming took 1 base from V and 10 from J, leaving 12 bases between them. The CDR3 region has the DNA TGTGCCAGCAGCTTGCTGCAGGGGAAGTCACCCCTCCACTTT. This codes for CASSLLQGKSPLHF.

V is TRBV30 and J is TRBJ1-3; maybe TRBD1 (6 bases). The CDR3 loop spans 13 amino acids. V was clipped by 2 bases and J by 2 bases, with 7 bases between them. Germline assignment: CDR1 GTSNPN and CDR2 SVGIG (reference sequence). In nucleotides, the CDR3 is TGTGCCTGGAGTCGACAGGCTGGAAACACCATATATTTT. It translates to CAWSRQAGNTIYF. The complete variable domain, with remaining parts taken from reference TRBV30 and TRBJ1-3, reads SQTIHQWPATLVQPVGSPLSLECTVEGTSNPNLYWYRQAAGRGLQLLFYSVGIGQISSEVPQNLSASRPQDRQFILSSKKLLLSDSGFYLCAWSRQAGNTIYFGEGSWLTVV.

The chain is built from TRBV20-1 and TRBJ2-5; D gene ambiguous. The CDR3 has 11 residues. The germline gives CDR1 DFQATT, CDR2 SNEGSKA (reference sequence). Trimming left V 3 bases short and J 3 bases short, with 5 bases between. The CDR3 sequence: CSARTEETQYF. The CDR3 DNA reads TGCAGTGCTAGGACGGAAGAGACCCAGTACTTC.

The chain links TRBV9 to TRBJ1-3; D ambiguous. The length of the CDR3 is 15 residues. V was clipped by 1 base and J by 0 bases, with 8 bases between them. Germline values: CDR1 SGDLS, CDR2 YYNGEE. This chain's CDR3 is CASSVSWDSGNTIYF. CDR3 nucleotide sequence: TGTGCCAGCAGCGTATCCTGGGACTCTGGAAACACCATATATTTT.

The chain uses TRBV7-2 and TRBJ1-1; D not certain. This CDR3 contains 11 residues. Germline V gene lookup returns CDR1 SGHTA and CDR2 FQGNSA. V gave up 3 bases and J gave up 9 bases, with 8 bases separating them. CDR3: CASSFLLKAFF. The DNA for the CDR3 is TGTGCCAGCAGCTTCCTCCTGAAAGCTTTCTTT.

The chain uses TRBV5-1 and TRBJ1-1, with D hard to call. Germline V gene lookup returns CDR1 SGHRS and CDR2 YFSETQ. Trimming shortened V by 3 bases and J by 5 bases, and 11 bases separated the two germline ends. The CDR3 loop spans 13 amino acids. The CDR3 protein is CASSSPRDTEAFF. The CDR3, as DNA: TGCGCCAGCAGCTCTCCCCGGGATACTGAAGCTTTCTTT.

The rearrangement uses TRBV5-4 and TRBJ2-2; TRBD2 agrees at 10 bases. The CDR3 consists of 16 residues. Germline CDR1 and CDR2: SGHNT and YYREEE (reference sequence). V lost 4 bases, J lost 3 bases, and 6 bases stayed unmatched. This CDR3 is CASSRPSGRYTGELFF. Here the CDR3 DNA reads TGTGCCAGCAGCAGGCCTAGCGGGAGATACACCGGGGAGCTGTTTTTT.

The chain links TRBV4-1 to TRBJ2-2; TRBD1 is a possible D gene (6 bases). The ends were cut back, 2 bases at V and 4 bases at J, with 11 bases in the middle. The length of the CDR3 is 15 residues. Germline lookup yields CDR1 MGHRA and CDR2 YSYEKL. The CDR3: CASSQPGRGTGELFF. The CDR3, as DNA: TGCGCCAGCAGCCAACCGGGCAGGGGCACCGGGGAGCTGTTTTTT.

The chain combines TRBV6-1 with TRBJ2-3; D is undetermined. Germline CDR1 MNHNS, CDR2 SASEGT. The ends were cut back, 4 bases at V and 5 bases at J, with 10 bases in the middle. CDR3 length: 13 amino acids. In nucleotides, the CDR3 is TGTGCCAGCAGTGTTAGACCGGGAGATACGCAGTATTTT. Residues: CASSVRPGDTQYF.

This chain joins TRBV6-6 and TRBJ2-7, with a possible D match to TRBD1 (5 bases). V was cut by 5 bases and J by 1 base, with 15 bases left in between. This CDR3 comprises 15 residues. Looked up from germline, CDR1 is MNHNY and CDR2 is SVGAGI (reference sequence). As DNA, the CDR3 is TGTGCCAGCAGTAATACAGACAGTCCATCCTACGAGCAGTACTTC. Protein sequence: CASSNTDSPSYEQYF.

The chain joins TRBV5-8 to TRBJ2-1, with 8 bases aligning to TRBD1. This CDR3 is 14 amino acids long. J was trimmed by 5 bases and V by 4 bases; bases with no gene match: 5. CDR1 and CDR2 from the germline V gene are SGHTS and YDEGEE. The CDR3 bases are TGTGCCAGCAGCACGCGGACAGGGAACAATGAGCAGTTCTTC. Its protein is CASSTRTGNNEQFF.

CDR3 loop: CASSVGQRNTEAFF. Here the CDR3 DNA reads TGTGCCAGCAGCGTCGGACAGAGGAACACTGAAGCTTTCTTT. The rearrangement uses TRBV2 and TRBJ1-1; TRBD1 might be the D (6 bases). V lost 6 bases to trimming and J lost 1 base, with 12 bases between them. Germline assignment: CDR1 SNHLY and CDR2 FYNNEI. The CDR3 is 14 residues long. The full variable domain, in which reference TRBV2 and TRBJ1-1 provide the parts outside the CDR3, is EPEVTQTPSHQVTQMGQEVILRCVPISNHLYFYWYRQILGQKVEFLVSFYNNEISEKSEIFDDQFSVERPDGSNFTLKIRSTKLEDSAMYFCASSVGQRNTEAFFGQGTRLTVV.

CDR3 nucleotide sequence: TGTGCCAGCAGCTTAGCGCTCTCAGGATATAGCAATCAGCCCCAGCATTTT. The encoded protein is CASSLALSGYSNQPQHF. V and J are TRBV7-8 and TRBJ1-5, with D uncertain. V gave up 0 bases and J gave up 0 bases, with 12 bases separating them. This CDR3 has 17 residues. Per germline, CDR1 SGHVS and CDR2 FQNEAQ.

V usage is TRBV6-1 and J usage is TRBJ1-5; D uncertain. Germline V CDR1 and CDR2: MNHNS, SASEGT. Trimming stripped 7 bases from V and 4 bases from J, with 8 bases between. The CDR3 contains 12 residues. CDR3 residues: CASTGANQPQHF. The CDR3 nucleotides are TGTGCCAGCACCGGAGCTAATCAGCCCCAGCATTTT.

V gene TRBV14 combines with J gene TRBJ2-1; D is perhaps TRBD1 (5 bases). Germline CDR1 and CDR2: SGHDN and FVKESK. The CDR3 is made up of 14 amino acids. Between the trimmed V and J ends, which lost 1 base and 5 bases, there was a span of 9 bases. The CDR3 DNA reads TGTGCCAGCAGCCAAGCTGGGGCGGACAATGAGCAGTTCTTC. It translates to CASSQAGADNEQFF.

CDR3 protein: CASSYSILRDSNSPLHF. The CDR3 coding sequence is TGTGCCAGCAGTTACTCGATTCTAAGAGATTCTAATTCACCCCTCCACTTT. The gene calls are TRBV6-7 and TRBJ1-6; D unresolved. TRBV6-7 is known as an ORF, though its function is uncertain. The CDR3 covers 17 residues. Deletions cut 0 bases from V and 6 bases from J, with 15 bases between.

The chain joins TRBV19 to TRBJ2-6; TRBD1 might be the D (6 bases). The V gene lost 5 bases and the J gene lost 2 bases, with 13 bases spanning the gap. The germline V gene encodes CDR1 LNHDA and CDR2 SQIVND (reference sequence). The CDR3 totals 16 residues. Here the CDR3 DNA reads TGTGCCAGTAGTTATCCAGGGGTCCCTGGGGCCAACGTCCTGACTTTC. Its protein is CASSYPGVPGANVLTF.

V usage is TRBV6-1 and J usage is TRBJ1-5; D gene ambiguous. V dropped 3 bases and J dropped 1 base, with 4 bases sitting between them. Germline V CDR1 and CDR2: MNHNS, SASEGT. This CDR3 is 13 amino acids long. CDR3 bases: TGTGCCAGCAGTGACGCGAGCAATCAGCCCCAGCATTTT. Translated: CASSDASNQPQHF.

The chain employs TRBV4-2 and TRBJ2-1; TRBD2 agrees at 15 bases. The CDR3 runs 16 residues. V gave up 4 bases and J gave up 7 bases; unmatched junction bases: 5. Germline CDR1 LGHNA, CDR2 YNFKEQ. The CDR3 DNA is TGTGCCAGCAGCCCGAGGACTAGCGGGGGGGCAAATGAGCAGTTCTTC. This encodes CASSPRTSGGANEQFF.

The rearrangement links TRBV4-1 to TRBJ2-3; D call uncertain. The V gene lost 1 base and the J gene lost 4 bases, with 21 bases spanning the gap. This CDR3 is 18 amino acids long. Looked up from germline, CDR1 is MGHRA and CDR2 is YSYEKL. CDR3 sequence: CASSQAQAQRPLPDTQYF. The DNA of the CDR3 is TGCGCCAGCAGCCAAGCTCAAGCTCAGAGACCCCTCCCAGATACGCAGTATTTT.

V gene TRBV27 combines with J gene TRBJ1-6, with 8 positions matching TRBD1. Germline V lookup: CDR1 MNHEY, CDR2 SMNVEV (reference sequence). This CDR3 spans 17 amino acids. V lost 0 bases to trimming and J lost 7 bases; unmatched junction nucleotides: 8. CDR3 DNA sequence: TGTGCCAGCAGTTTATCGGTAGGACAGGGAATGAATTCACCCCTCCACTTT. The encoded protein is CASSLSVGQGMNSPLHF.

V usage is TRBV9 and J usage is TRBJ1-3, with TRBD1 matching over 8 bases. The CDR3 totals 17 residues. The ends lost 3 bases at V and 4 bases at J; junction bases unmatched: 12. The germline CDR1 and CDR2 sequences are SGDLS and YYNGEE. CDR3 in amino acids: CASSAWTGTLRGNTIYF. The CDR3 coding sequence is TGTGCCAGCAGCGCCTGGACAGGGACGTTGAGGGGAAACACCATATATTTT.